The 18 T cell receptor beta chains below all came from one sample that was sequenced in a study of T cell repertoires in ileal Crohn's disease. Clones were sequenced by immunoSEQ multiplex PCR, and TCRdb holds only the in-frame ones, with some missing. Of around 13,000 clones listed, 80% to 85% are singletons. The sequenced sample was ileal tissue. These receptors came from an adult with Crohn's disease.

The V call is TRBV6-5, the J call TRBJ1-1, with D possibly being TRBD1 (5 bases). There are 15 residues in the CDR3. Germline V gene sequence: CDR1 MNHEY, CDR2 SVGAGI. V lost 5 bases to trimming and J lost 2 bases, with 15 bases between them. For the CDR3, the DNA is TGTGCCAGCAGTACGACGACAGAGTTCAACACTGAAGCTTTCTTT. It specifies CASSTTTEFNTEAFF.

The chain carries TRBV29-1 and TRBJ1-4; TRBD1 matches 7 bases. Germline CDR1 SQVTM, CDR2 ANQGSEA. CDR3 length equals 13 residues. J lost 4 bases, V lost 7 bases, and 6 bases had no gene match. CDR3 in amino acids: CSAQDRINEKLFF. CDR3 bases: TGCAGCGCCCAGGACAGGATTAATGAAAAACTGTTTTTT.

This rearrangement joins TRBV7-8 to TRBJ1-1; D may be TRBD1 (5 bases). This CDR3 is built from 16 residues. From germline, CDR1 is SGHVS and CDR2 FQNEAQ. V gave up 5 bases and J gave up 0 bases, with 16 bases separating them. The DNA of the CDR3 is TGTGCCAGCAGCCTTTGGGGGGGTGCCTTGAACACTGAAGCTTTCTTT. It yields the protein CASSLWGGALNTEAFF.

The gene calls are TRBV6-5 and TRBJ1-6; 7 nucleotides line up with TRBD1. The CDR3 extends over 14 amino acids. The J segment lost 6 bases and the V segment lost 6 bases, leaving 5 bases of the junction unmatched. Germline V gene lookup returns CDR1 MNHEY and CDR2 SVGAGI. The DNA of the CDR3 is TGTGCCAGCAGCCAGGGGGTCTCTAATTCACCCCTCCACTTT. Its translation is CASSQGVSNSPLHF.

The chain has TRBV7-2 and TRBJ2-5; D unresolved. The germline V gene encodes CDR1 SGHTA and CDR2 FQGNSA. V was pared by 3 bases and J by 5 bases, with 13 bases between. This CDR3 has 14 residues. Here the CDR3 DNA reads TGTGCCAGCAGCTTGCACAGTGGTGGGGAGACCCAGTACTTC. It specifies CASSLHSGGETQYF.

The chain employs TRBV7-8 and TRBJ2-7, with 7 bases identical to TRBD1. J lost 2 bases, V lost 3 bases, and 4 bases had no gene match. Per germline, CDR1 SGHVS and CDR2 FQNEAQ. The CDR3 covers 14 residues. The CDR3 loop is CASSLATGTYEQYF. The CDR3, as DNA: TGTGCCAGCAGCTTGGCGACAGGGACCTACGAGCAGTACTTC.

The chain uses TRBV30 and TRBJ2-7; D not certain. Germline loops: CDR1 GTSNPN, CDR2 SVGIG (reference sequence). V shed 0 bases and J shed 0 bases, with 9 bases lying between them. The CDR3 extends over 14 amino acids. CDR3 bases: TGTGCCTGGAGTGTAAGCAGGCCCTCCTACGAGCAGTACTTC. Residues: CAWSVSRPSYEQYF.

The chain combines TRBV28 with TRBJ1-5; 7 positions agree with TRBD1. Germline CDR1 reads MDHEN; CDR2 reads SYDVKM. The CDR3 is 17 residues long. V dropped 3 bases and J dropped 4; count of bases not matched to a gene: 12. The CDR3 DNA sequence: TGTGCCAGCAGTTTTTTTCCCTTGGACAGGTCAAATCAGCCCCAGCATTTT. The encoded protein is CASSFFPLDRSNQPQHF.

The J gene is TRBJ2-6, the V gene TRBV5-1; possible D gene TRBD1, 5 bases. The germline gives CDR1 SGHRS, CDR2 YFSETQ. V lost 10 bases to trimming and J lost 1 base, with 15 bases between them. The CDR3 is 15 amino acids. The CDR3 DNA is TGCGCCCCCCAGGGTCTACCATCTGGGGCCAACGTCCTGACTTTC. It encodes CAPQGLPSGANVLTF.

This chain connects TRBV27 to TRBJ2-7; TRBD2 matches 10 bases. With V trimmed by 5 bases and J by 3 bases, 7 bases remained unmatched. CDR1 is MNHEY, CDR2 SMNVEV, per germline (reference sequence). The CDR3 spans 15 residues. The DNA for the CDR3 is TGTGCCAGCAGTCCCCGACTAGCGGGTTACTACGAGCAGTACTTC. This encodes CASSPRLAGYYEQYF.

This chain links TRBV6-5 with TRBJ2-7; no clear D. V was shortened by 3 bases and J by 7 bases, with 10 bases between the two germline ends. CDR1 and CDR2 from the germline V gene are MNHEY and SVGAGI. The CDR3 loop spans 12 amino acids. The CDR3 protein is CASSYVHGEQYF. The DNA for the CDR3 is TGTGCCAGCAGTTATGTGCACGGGGAGCAGTACTTC.

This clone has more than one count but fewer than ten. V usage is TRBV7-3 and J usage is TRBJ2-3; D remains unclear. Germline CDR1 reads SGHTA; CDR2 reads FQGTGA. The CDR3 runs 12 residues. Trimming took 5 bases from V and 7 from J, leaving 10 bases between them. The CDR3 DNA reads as TGTGCCAGCAGCCCGAACTCCAATACGCAGTATTTT. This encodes CASSPNSNTQYF. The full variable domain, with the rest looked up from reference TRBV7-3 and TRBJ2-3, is GAGVSQTPSNKVTEKGKYVELRCDPISGHTALYWYRQSLGQGPEFLIYFQGTGAADDSGLPNDRFFAVRPEGSVSTLKIQRTERGDSAVYLCASSPNSNTQYFGPGTRLTVL.

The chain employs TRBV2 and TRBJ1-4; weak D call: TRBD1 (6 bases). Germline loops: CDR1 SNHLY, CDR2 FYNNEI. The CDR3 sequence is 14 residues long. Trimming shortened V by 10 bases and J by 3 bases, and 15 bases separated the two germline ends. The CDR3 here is CATTLGQPNEKLFF. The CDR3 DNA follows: TGTGCCACCACCCTAGGACAGCCTAATGAAAAACTGTTTTTT. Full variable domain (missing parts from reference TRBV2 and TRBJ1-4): EPEVTQTPSHQVTQMGQEVILRCVPISNHLYFYWYRQILGQKVEFLVSFYNNEISEKSEIFDDQFSVERPDGSNFTLKIRSTKLEDSAMYFCATTLGQPNEKLFFGSGTQLSVL.

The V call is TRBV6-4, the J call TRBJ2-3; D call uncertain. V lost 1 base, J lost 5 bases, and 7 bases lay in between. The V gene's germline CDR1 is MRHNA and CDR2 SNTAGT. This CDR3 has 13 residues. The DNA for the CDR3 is TGTGCCAGCAGTGACTTTTACGGAGATACGCAGTATTTT. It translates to CASSDFYGDTQYF.

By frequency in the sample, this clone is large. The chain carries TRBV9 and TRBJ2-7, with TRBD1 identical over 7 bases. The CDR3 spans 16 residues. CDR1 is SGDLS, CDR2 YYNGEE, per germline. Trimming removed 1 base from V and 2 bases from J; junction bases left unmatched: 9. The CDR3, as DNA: TGTGCCAGCAGCGTACGGCCAGGGGGTATTACCTACGAGCAGTACTTC. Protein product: CASSVRPGGITYEQYF.

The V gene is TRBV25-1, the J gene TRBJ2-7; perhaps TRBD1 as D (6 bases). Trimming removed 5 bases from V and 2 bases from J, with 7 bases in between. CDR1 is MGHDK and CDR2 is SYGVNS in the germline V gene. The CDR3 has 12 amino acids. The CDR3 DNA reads TGTGCCAGCAGTACAGGGACCTACGAGCAGTACTTC. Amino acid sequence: CASSTGTYEQYF.

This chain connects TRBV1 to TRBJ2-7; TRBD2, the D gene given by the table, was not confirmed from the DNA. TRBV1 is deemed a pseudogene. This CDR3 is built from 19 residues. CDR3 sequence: CTSSDSDSGVHCPSYEQYF. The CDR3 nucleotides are TGCACCAGCAGCGATAGTGATAGCGGGGTCCATTGCCCATCATACGAGCAGTACTTC.

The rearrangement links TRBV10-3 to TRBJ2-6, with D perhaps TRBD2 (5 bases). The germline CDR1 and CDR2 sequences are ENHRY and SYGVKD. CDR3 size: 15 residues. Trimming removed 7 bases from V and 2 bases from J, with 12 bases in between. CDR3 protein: CAIIRPGTGANVLTF. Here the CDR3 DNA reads TGTGCCATCATCCGCCCCGGGACTGGGGCCAACGTCCTGACTTTC.